This TCR beta chain was found in a study of blood T cell repertoires in COVID-19. About the study: COVID-19 samples from acute and convalescent phases originated in the United States, Italy and Spain. T cells, B-cell-depleted T cells, or PBMCs provided the cDNA or gDNA that served as material.

While infection was still active, Seattle patients were enrolled and then followed longitudinally. CDR3 size: 15 residues. Germline CDR1 MDHEN, CDR2 SYDVKM. V was pared by 4 bases and J by 4 bases, with 4 bases of the junction left unmatched. Original analysis: Scientists estimated how many nucleated cells there were by amplifying reference gene primers. Sequencing was performed with immunoSEQ multiplex PCR; in TCRdb, only in-frame clones are kept and a portion is missing. D and trimming were read from the DNA, whereas the V and J calls and clone size are those reported in that table. Among about 180,000 clones listed, 81% were seen once.

The specimen was peripheral blood. The chain is built from TRBV28 and TRBJ1-5; 10 bases are shared with TRBD1. The TCR comes from a woman of 80 years or more with COVID-19, enrolled during active disease. The CDR3 nucleotides are TGTGCCAGCAGTTCCCGGACAGGGGGGAATCAGCCCCAGCATTTT. Translating it yields CASSSRTGGNQPQHF.